This T cell receptor beta chain was profiled in a study of cytomegalovirus exposure and HLA in healthy donors. Study results and limitations: A previous analysis found most TCR beta V segments productive roughly 90% or roughly 30% of the time. According to a later analysis, most TCR beta chains associated with CMV appeared HLA-restricted.

Concerning this clone: No antigen is known for it.

The primer mix had 60 Vbeta and 13 Jbeta primers. TCRdb's copy holds only in-frame clones and misses some; the assay was immunoSEQ multiplex PCR. The sample lists over 95,000 clones, around 77% occurring once. The CDR3 covers 13 residues. Germline CDR1 reads LGHNA; CDR2 reads YNFKEQ. Trimming cost V 5 bases and J 0 bases, with 8 bases left between them. In nominal health when sampled, donors likely had unrecorded immune exposures nonetheless. The sequence came from a middle-aged man in good health and CMV-seropositive. The genes are TRBV4-2 and TRBJ2-7; no firm D call. The material sequenced was PBMCs. The CDR3 DNA is TGTGCCAGCAGCGGCCTTTACTCCTACGAGCAGTACTTC. Protein: CASSGLYSYEQYF.